These T cell receptor beta chains were read from a single sample in a study of T cells after somatic rescue of genetic block. Assay used: immunoSEQ multiplex PCR; TCRdb lists only in-frame clones, some missing. In the table there are approximately 78,000 clones, about nine tenths of which are singletons. The sequencing sample was made of peripheral blood mononuclear cells (PBMCs). Every receptor here comes from a man aged 25-45 years. Both conserved end residues are part of each CDR3. Fields, in order: V gene, J gene, clone size, D gene, CDR3 DNA, CDR3 protein. A D gene is named only where the DNA matches it firmly. Only some rows state a clone size, as once, few, many or a class for expanded clones.

TRBV5-1,TRBJ2-5,.,TRBD2,TGCGCCAGCAGCTTTCAGACTAGCGGGAGTGACCAAGAGACCCAGTACTTC,CASSFQTSGSDQETQYF
TRBV13,TRBJ2-7,.,TRBD1,TGTGCCAGCAGCTTCGGGACAGGATCCTACGAGCAGTACTTC,CASSFGTGSYEQYF
TRBV6-5,TRBJ2-7,.,TRBD1,TGTGCCAGCAGTTACTCGAATCGGGACAGAGTCTACGAGCAGTACTTC,CASSYSNRDRVYEQYF
TRBV2,TRBJ1-2,.,TRBD1,TGTGCCAGCAGTCCCGGCGGTGGGGCAGGGGGATATGGCTACACCTTC,CASSPGGGAGGYGYTF
TRBV27,TRBJ1-2,.,.,TGTGCCAGCAGCCCTCGGTCTGGGGATGGCTACACCTTC,CASSPRSGDGYTF
TRBV5-4,TRBJ2-7,.,TRBD2,TGTGCCAGCAGCCCCGGGGGGGGGACACCCTACGAGCAGTACTTC,CASSPGGGTPYEQYF
TRBV4-1,TRBJ2-1,.,.,TGCGCCAGCAGCCAAGATATCCCCTCCTACAATGAGCAGTTCTTC,CASSQDIPSYNEQFF
TRBV10-3,TRBJ1-1,.,TRBD1,TGTGCCATCAGTGACAGGGGGTACGCGAACACTGAAGCTTTCTTT,CAISDRGYANTEAFF
TRBV6-1,TRBJ2-7,.,.,TGTGCCAGCAGTGAAGGTACAGGGAATTACCCCTACGAGCAGTACTTC,CASSEGTGNYPYEQYF
TRBV10-1,TRBJ2-2,.,TRBD2,TGCGCCAGCACAAGGTCTAGCGGGAGGCTTACGAACACCGGGGAGCTGTTTTTT,CASTRSSGRLTNTGELFF
TRBV7-3,TRBJ2-1,.,TRBD1,TGTGCCAGCAGCTTAATGGGGGAGACAGGGTACAATGAGCAGTTCTTC,CASSLMGETGYNEQFF
TRBV5-1,TRBJ2-1,.,TRBD2,TGCGCCAGCAGCGCCTTCGGGGCTAGCGGGAGGGGTGAGCAGTTCTTC,CASSAFGASGRGEQFF
TRBV5-1,TRBJ2-7,.,TRBD2,TGCGCCAGCAGCTTGGGGGTGCTAGCGGGCCCCTCATCCTACGAGCAGTACTTC,CASSLGVLAGPSSYEQYF
TRBV27,TRBJ1-1,.,.,TGTGCCAGCAGTTTAGTCTATAATATGAACACTGAAGCTTTCTTT,CASSLVYNMNTEAFF
TRBV7-9,TRBJ1-1,.,.,TGTGCCAGCAGCTTAAGCCAGAACACTGAAGCTTTCTTT,CASSLSQNTEAFF
TRBV5-4,TRBJ1-6,.,TRBD1,TGTGCCAGCAGCGGAAAGAGAGGGGGCAATTCACCCCTCCACTTT,CASSGKRGGNSPLHF
TRBV7-2,TRBJ1-1,.,.,TGTGCCAGCAGCCTTCAGGGAAACACTGAAGCTTTCTTT,CASSLQGNTEAFF
TRBV6-4,TRBJ1-2,.,.,TGTGCCAGCAGTGAGAATCAGGGTTTTGCTGGCTACACCTTC,CASSENQGFAGYTF
TRBV7-8,TRBJ1-3,.,.,TGTGCCAGTCGGACGGACCACTCTGGAAACACCATATATTTT,CASRTDHSGNTIYF
TRBV9,TRBJ2-5,.,.,TGTGCCAGCAGCGTAGCGGGCGGTCCCGGAGAGACCCAGTACTTC,CASSVAGGPGETQYF
TRBV5-5,TRBJ1-2,.,TRBD1,TGTGCCAGCAGCCCCGGGACAGGTACCCCCTATGGCTACACCTTC,CASSPGTGTPYGYTF
TRBV5-4,TRBJ2-1,.,.,TGTGCCAGCAGCCCAGGACTACAGGGGAATGAGCAGTTCTTC,CASSPGLQGNEQFF
TRBV4-2,TRBJ1-2,.,.,TGTGCCAGCAGCCAAGATCTGGGCAGGGCTAGTGGCTACACCTTC,CASSQDLGRASGYTF
TRBV27,TRBJ1-6,.,TRBD1,TGTGCCAGCAGTTGGGACAGTCATTCACCCCTCCACTTT,CASSWDSHSPLHF
TRBV4-2,TRBJ2-6,.,.,TGTGCCAGCAGCCAGTCAAGGGGAAACTCAGGGGCCAACGTCCTGACTTTC,CASSQSRGNSGANVLTF
TRBV4-1,TRBJ2-1,.,TRBD2,TGCGCCAGCAGCCAAGGGACTAGCGGGTACTACAATGAGCAGTTCTTC,CASSQGTSGYYNEQFF
TRBV29-1,TRBJ1-1,.,TRBD1,TGCAGCGTTGAGTTGACAGGGCGGGACACTGAAGCTTTCTTT,CSVELTGRDTEAFF
TRBV11-2,TRBJ1-2,.,.,TGTGCCAGCAGTTTTAGTACAGTCTATGGCTACACCTTC,CASSFSTVYGYTF
TRBV6-1,TRBJ1-5,.,TRBD1,TGTGCCAGCGGGGACAGGGCAGCTCAGCCCCAGCATTTT,CASGDRAAQPQHF
TRBV19,TRBJ2-7,once,.,TGTGCCAGTAGTCTGGGGGGCTACGAGCAGTACTTC,CASSLGGYEQYF
TRBV5-4,TRBJ2-7,once,TRBD2,TGTGCCAGCAGCCCCTGGAGCGGGGGCGAGCAGTACTTC,CASSPWSGGEQYF
TRBV6-5,TRBJ2-1,.,TRBD1,TGTGCCAGCAGTACGACAGGGGCCCTTCCTAAAGAGCAGTTCTTC,CASSTTGALPKEQFF
TRBV10-3,TRBJ2-1,.,.,TGTGCCACCAAGGCAGTTGGGGGCGCTTCCTACAATGAGCAGTTCTTC,CATKAVGGASYNEQFF
TRBV6-5,TRBJ2-5,.,.,TGTGCCAGCAGTTATGGGGTTAAGGAAGAGACCCAGTACTTC,CASSYGVKEETQYF
TRBV15,TRBJ1-1,once,TRBD1,TGTGCCACCAGCAGAGCGATAGGGGGAGGACAGGGAGCTTTCTTT,CATSRAIGGGQGAFF
TRBV7-9,TRBJ2-1,once,TRBD2,TGTGCCAGCAGCTTAGATACTAGCGGGAGCTCCTACAATGAGCAGTTCTTC,CASSLDTSGSSYNEQFF
TRBV6-1,TRBJ1-2,.,TRBD1,TGTGCCAGCAGCGTATCGACAGGGGTTAACTATGGCTACACCTTC,CASSVSTGVNYGYTF
TRBV7-9,TRBJ2-3,.,.,TGTGCCAGCAGCTTAGCTAGGGGGGACAGACGCACAGATACGCAGTATTTT,CASSLARGDRRTDTQYF
TRBV4-3,TRBJ1-2,once,TRBD1,TGCGCCAGCAGCCAAGTTCAGGGGGTATATCGGGGCTACACCTTC,CASSQVQGVYRGYTF
TRBV9,TRBJ2-3,.,.,TGTGCCAGCAGCGCTGGAGGAGGTCTACCTTCGGATACGCAGTATTTT,CASSAGGGLPSDTQYF